This paragraph covers one TCR beta chain sequence. Its specificity is unknown. V lost 3 bases to trimming and J lost 0 bases; unmatched junction nucleotides: 17. The V gene's germline CDR1 is MGHRA and CDR2 YSYEKL. This CDR3 comprises 22 residues. TCRdb's copy holds only in-frame clones and misses some; the assay was immunoSEQ multiplex PCR. The sample gives approximately 31,000 clones, 78% of which show up once; around a third is in the top ten. These data come from a study of T cells in localized non-small cell lung cancer. Whole-study results and caveats: Adjacent uninvolved lung tissue had the highest T cell clonality, exceeding tumor. Median detection of top 100 tumor clones in adjacent lung was approximately 50 clones. Heterogeneity remains possible because sequencing was limited to only one tumor region.

Source: peripheral blood, taken before any cancer treatment. This TCR was recovered from an older male donor with stage II squamous cell lung carcinoma. The J gene is TRBJ2-1, the V gene TRBV4-1; TRBD2 aligns across 13 bases. The CDR3 DNA follows: TGCGCCAGCAGCCAGGTCCCCTTGGGACTAGCGGGAAGGCAGGGCTCCTACAATGAGCAGTTCTTC. As protein: CASSQVPLGLAGRQGSYNEQFF.